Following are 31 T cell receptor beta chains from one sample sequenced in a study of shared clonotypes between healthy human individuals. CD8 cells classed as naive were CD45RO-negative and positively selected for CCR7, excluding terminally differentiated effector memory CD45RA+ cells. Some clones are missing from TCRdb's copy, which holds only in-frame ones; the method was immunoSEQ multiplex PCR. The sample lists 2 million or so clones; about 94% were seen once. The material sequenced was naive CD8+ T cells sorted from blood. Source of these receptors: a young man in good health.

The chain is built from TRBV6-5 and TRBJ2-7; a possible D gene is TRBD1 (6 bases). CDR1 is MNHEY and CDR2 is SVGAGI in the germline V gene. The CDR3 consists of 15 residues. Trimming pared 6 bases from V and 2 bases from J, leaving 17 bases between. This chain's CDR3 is CASRGLQGYPYEQYF. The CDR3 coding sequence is TGTGCCAGCAGGGGCTTACAGGGATACCCCTACGAGCAGTACTTC.

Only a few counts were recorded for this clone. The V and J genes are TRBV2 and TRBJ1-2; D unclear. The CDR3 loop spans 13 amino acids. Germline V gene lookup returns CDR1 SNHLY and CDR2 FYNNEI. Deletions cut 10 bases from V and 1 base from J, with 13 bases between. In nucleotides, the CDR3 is TGTGCCATCCGACGGCCGGATAACTATGGCTACACCTTC. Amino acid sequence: CAIRRPDNYGYTF.

CDR3 in amino acids: CASSQDLAGGGYYELFF. The CDR3 DNA follows: TGCGCCAGCAGCCAAGACTTAGCGGGAGGGGGGTATTACGAGCTGTTTTTT. This sequence joins TRBV4-3 and TRBJ2-2, with 11 bases that match TRBD2. In germline, CDR1 is LGHNA, CDR2 YSLEER. Trimming at V came to 0 bases and at J to 11 bases, leaving 11 bases not matched to a gene. The CDR3 extends over 17 amino acids.

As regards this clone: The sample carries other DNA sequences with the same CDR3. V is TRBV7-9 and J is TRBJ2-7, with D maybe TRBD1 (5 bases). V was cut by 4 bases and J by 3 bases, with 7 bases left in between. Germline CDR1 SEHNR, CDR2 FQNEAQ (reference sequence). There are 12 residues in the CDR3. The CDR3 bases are TGTGCCAGCAGCTCGCAGGGCTACGAGCAGTACTTC. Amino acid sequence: CASSSQGYEQYF.

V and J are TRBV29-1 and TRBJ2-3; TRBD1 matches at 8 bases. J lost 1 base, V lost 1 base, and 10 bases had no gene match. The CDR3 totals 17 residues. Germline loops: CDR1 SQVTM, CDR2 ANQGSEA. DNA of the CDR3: TGCAGCGTTGAAGCCGTCAATCAGGGGGCCGGCACAGATACGCAGTATTTT. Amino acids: CSVEAVNQGAGTDTQYF.

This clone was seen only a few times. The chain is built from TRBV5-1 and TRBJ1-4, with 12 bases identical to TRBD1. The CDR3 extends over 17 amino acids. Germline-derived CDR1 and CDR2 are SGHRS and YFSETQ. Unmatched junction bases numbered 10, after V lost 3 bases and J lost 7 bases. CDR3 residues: CASSSGRDRGQIEKLFF. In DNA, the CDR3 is TGCGCCAGCAGCTCCGGCCGGGACAGGGGGCAAATTGAAAAACTGTTTTTT.

CDR3 loop: CASSQGAGLNQPQHF. CDR3 coding DNA: TGCGCCAGCAGCCAAGGGGCGGGACTCAATCAGCCCCAGCATTTT. V gene TRBV4-1 combines with J gene TRBJ1-5; D is perhaps TRBD1 (5 bases). Germline CDR1 MGHRA, CDR2 YSYEKL. The length of the CDR3 is 15 residues. V lost 1 base and J 3 bases, leaving 10 bases between the germline ends.

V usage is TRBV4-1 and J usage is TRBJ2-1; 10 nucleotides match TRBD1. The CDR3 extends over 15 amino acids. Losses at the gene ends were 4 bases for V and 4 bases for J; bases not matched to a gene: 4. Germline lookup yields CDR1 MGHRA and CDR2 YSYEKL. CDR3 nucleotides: TGCGCCAGCAGCCGACCGGGACAGGGGTACAATGAGCAGTTCTTC. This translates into CASSRPGQGYNEQFF.

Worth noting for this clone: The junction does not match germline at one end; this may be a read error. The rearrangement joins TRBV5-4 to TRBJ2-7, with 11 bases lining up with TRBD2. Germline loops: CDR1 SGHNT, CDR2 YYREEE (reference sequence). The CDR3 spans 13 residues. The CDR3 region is CASSFSGRAEGDF. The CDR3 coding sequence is TGTGCCAGCAGCTTTAGCGGGAGGGCCGAGGGGGACTTC.

The CDR3, as DNA: TGCGCCAGCAGCTTGGAGGTTTCCGGGGTTCTCCGAGAGACCCAGTACTTC. This translates into CASSLEVSGVLRETQYF. The chain is built from TRBV5-1 and TRBJ2-5; D is possibly TRBD2 (5 bases). V was trimmed by 0 bases and J by 4 bases, leaving 19 bases between them. There are 17 residues in the CDR3. Per the germline V gene, CDR1 is SGHRS and CDR2 is YFSETQ.

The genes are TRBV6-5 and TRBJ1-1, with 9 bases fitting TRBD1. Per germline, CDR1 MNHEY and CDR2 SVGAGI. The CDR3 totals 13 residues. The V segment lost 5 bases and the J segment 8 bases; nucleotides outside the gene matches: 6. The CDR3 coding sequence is TGTGCCAGCAGTCCCGGGGACAGGGTCGAAGCTTTCTTT. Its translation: CASSPGDRVEAFF.

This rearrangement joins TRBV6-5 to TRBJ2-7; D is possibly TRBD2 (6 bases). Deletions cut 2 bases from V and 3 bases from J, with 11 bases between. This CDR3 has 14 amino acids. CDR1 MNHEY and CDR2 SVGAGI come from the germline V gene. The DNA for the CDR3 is TGTGCCAGCAGTTACGACGGGGAGGACTACGAGCAGTACTTC. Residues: CASSYDGEDYEQYF.

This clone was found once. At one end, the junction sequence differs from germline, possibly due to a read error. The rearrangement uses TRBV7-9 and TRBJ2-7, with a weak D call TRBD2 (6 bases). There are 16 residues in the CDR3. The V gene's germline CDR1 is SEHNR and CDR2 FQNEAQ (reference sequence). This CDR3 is CASSLAPGTFHYEQYF. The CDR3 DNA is TGTGCCAGCAGCCTAGCCCCCGGGACTTTCCACTACGAGCAGTACTTC.

The CDR3 bases are TGTGCCAGTACTCTCGGGACAGGGGGTGGCGAGCAGTACTTC. Translation: CASTLGTGGGEQYF. The chain joins TRBV19 to TRBJ2-7; 11 bases match TRBD1. This CDR3 is 14 amino acids long. Germline V gene sequence: CDR1 LNHDA, CDR2 SQIVND (reference sequence). Unmatched junction bases numbered 8, after V lost 7 bases and J lost 6 bases. Filled out from reference TRBV19 and TRBJ2-7, the complete variable domain reads DGGITQSPKYLFRKEGQNVTLSCEQNLNHDAMYWYRQDPGQGLRLIYYSQIVNDFQKGDIAEGYSVSREKKESFPLTVTSAQKNPTAFYLCASTLGTGGGEQYFGPGTRLTVT.

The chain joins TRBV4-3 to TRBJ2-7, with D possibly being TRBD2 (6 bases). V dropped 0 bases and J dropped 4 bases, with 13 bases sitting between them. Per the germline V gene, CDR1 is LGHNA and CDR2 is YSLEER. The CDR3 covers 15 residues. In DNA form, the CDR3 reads TGCGCCAGCAGCCAAGAGCGGGACTCCCGATACGAGCAGTACTTC. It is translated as CASSQERDSRYEQYF.

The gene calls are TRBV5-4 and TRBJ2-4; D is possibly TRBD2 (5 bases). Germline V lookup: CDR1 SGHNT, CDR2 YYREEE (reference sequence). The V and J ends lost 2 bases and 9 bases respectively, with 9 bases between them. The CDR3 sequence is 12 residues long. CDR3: CASSLGEGIQYF. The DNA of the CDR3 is TGTGCCAGCAGCTTAGGTGAGGGCATTCAGTACTTC.

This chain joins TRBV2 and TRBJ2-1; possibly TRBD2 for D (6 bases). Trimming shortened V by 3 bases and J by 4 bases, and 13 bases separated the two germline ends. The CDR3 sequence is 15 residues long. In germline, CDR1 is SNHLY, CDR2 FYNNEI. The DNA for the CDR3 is TGTGCCAGCAGTGAGTACGCGGGGCGTTACAATGAGCAGTTCTTC. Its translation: CASSEYAGRYNEQFF.

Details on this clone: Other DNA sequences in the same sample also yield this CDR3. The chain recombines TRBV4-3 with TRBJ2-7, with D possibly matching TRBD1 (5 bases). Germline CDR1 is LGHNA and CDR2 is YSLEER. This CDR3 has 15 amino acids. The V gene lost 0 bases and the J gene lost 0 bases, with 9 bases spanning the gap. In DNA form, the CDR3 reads TGCGCCAGCAGCCAAGATCAGGGTATCTCCTACGAGCAGTACTTC. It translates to CASSQDQGISYEQYF.

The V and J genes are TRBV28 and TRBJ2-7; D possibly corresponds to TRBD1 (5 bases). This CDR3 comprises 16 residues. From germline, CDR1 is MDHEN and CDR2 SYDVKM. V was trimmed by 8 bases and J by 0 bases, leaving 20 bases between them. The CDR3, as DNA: TGTGCCAGCCACCCTTTACAGGTGTCGAGCTCCTACGAGCAGTACTTC. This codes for CASHPLQVSSSYEQYF.

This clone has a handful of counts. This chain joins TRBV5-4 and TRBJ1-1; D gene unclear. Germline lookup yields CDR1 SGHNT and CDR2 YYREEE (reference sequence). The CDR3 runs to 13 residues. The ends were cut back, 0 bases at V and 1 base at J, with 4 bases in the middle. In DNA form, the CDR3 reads TGTGCCAGCAGCTTGGAGACGAACACTGAAGCTTTCTTT. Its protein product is CASSLETNTEAFF. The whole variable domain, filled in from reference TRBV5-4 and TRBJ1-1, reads ETGVTQSPTHLIKTRGQQVTLRCSSQSGHNTVSWYQQALGQGPQFIFQYYREEENGRGNFPPRFSGLQFPNYSSELNVNALELDDSALYLCASSLETNTEAFFGQGTRLTVV.

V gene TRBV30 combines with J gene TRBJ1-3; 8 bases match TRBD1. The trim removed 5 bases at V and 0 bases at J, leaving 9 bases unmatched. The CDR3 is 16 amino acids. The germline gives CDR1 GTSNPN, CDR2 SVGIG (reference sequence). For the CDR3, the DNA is TGTGCCTGGGCGGGACAGGAATACCACTCTGGAAACACCATATATTTT. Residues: CAWAGQEYHSGNTIYF.

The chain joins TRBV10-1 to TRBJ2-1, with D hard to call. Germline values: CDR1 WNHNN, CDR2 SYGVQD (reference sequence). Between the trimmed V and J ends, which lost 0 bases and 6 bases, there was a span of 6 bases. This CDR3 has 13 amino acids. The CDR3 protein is CASSESWSNEQFF. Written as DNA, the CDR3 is TGCGCCAGCAGTGAGTCGTGGAGCAATGAGCAGTTCTTC.

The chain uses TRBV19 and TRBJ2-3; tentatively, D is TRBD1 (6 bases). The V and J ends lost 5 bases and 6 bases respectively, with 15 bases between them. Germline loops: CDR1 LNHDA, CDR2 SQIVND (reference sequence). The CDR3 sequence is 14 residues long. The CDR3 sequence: CASSGRGISDTQYF. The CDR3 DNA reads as TGTGCCAGTAGTGGCAGGGGTATCAGTGATACGCAGTATTTT.

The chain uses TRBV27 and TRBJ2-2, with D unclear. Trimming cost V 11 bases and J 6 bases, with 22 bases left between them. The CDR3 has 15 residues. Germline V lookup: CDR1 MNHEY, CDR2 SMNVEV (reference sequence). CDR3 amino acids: CARSPGSGLPGELFF. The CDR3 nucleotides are TGTGCCCGATCCCCCGGGTCGGGTCTGCCCGGGGAGCTGTTTTTT.

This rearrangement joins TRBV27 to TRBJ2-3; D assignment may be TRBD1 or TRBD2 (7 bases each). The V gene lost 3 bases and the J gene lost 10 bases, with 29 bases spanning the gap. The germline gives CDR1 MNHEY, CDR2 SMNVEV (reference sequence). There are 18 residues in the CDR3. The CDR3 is CASSFVFGGTDPPRAQYF. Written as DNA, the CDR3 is TGTGCCAGCAGTTTCGTTTTCGGGGGGACAGACCCCCCCCGGGCGCAGTATTTT.

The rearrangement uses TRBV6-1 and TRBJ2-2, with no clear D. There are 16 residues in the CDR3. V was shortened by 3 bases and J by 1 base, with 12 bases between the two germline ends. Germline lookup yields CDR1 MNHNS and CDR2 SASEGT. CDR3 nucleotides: TGTGCCAGCAGTGAGTATGAGACTCTGAACACCGGGGAGCTGTTTTTT. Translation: CASSEYETLNTGELFF.

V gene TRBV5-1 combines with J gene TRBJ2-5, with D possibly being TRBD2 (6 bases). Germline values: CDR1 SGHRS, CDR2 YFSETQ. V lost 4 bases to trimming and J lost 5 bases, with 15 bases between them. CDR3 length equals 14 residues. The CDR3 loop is CASSTEGLLETQYF. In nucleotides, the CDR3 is TGCGCCAGCAGCACGGAGGGGTTACTGGAGACCCAGTACTTC.

CDR3 residues: CASSLEGGLGDTQYF. The CDR3 coding sequence is TGCGCCAGCAGCTTGGAAGGGGGCCTGGGAGATACGCAGTATTTT. The V and J genes are TRBV5-1 and TRBJ2-3, with 7 positions matching TRBD1. V lost 0 bases, J lost 5 bases, and 6 bases stayed unmatched. This CDR3 is built from 15 residues. CDR1 SGHRS and CDR2 YFSETQ come from the germline V gene.

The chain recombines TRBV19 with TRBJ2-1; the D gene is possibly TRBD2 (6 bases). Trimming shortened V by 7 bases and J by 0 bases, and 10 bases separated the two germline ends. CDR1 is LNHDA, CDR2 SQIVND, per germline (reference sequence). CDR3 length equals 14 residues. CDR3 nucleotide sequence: TGTGCCAGTACTTACGGGAGCTCCTACAATGAGCAGTTCTTC. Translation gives CASTYGSSYNEQFF.

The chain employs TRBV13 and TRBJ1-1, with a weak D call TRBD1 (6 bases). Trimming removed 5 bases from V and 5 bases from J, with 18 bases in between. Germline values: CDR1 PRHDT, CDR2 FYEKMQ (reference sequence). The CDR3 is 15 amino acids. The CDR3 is CASSTGGGQSTEAFF. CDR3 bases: TGTGCCAGCAGCACCGGAGGGGGGCAGTCGACTGAAGCTTTCTTT.

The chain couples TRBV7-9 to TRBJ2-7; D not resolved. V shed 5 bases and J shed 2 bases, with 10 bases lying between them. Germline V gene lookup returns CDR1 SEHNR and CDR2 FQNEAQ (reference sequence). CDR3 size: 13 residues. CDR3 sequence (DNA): TGTGCCAGCAGCCTCACTAATACCTACGAGCAGTACTTC. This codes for CASSLTNTYEQYF.